This is a list of T cell receptor beta chains from one sample in a study of cytomegalovirus exposure and HLA in healthy donors. Sequencing used immunoSEQ multiplex PCR; TCRdb keeps in-frame clones, though not all of them. The repertoire has some 130,000 clones, 65% to 80% of them found once; the top ten carry over 1.5%. The sequencing sample was made of PBMCs. The receptors stem from a human donor in good health. CDR3s include the opening cysteine and the closing phenylalanine or tryptophan. A D gene is named only where the DNA matches it firmly. Not every row has a clone size; where given, it reads once, few, many or a size class.

clone_size j_call v_call d_call cdr3_nt cdr3_aa
- TRBJ1-5 TRBV18 - TGTGCCAGCTCACCAGGGAGAGATCAGCCCCAGCATTTT CASSPGRDQPQHF
- TRBJ2-3 TRBV19 TRBD2 TGTGCCAGTAGTATCCTCCTATTACTAGCGGGAGGGGTAGATACGCAGTATTTT CASSILLLLAGGVDTQYF
- TRBJ2-7 TRBV5-1 TRBD1 TGCGCCAGCAGCCCGACAGGGTCTAGCTCCTACGAGCAGTACTTC CASSPTGSSSYEQYF
- TRBJ1-1 TRBV6-1 - TGTGCCAGCAGTTATAAAACCCTGAGTCAAGCTTTCTTT CASSYKTLSQAFF
- TRBJ2-2 TRBV2 - TGTGCCAGACAGGGAGCCGGGGAGCTGTTTTTT CARQGAGELFF
- TRBJ2-2 TRBV7-7 TRBD2 TGTGCTAGCAGCCCGATGGGACTAGCGGACTTCACCGGGGAGCTGTTTTTT CASSPMGLADFTGELFF
- TRBJ2-7 TRBV7-9 - TGTGCCAGCGGGTCAGGGGACGAGCAGTACTTC CASGSGDEQYF
once TRBJ2-7 TRBV6-6 TRBD1 TGTGCCAGTAGCAGGGACAGTTACGAGCAGTACTTC CASSRDSYEQYF
- TRBJ1-2 TRBV5-4 TRBD1 TGTGCCAGCAGCTTGGGGGCAGGGGGTCGCTATGGCTACACCTTC CASSLGAGGRYGYTF
- TRBJ2-7 TRBV7-9 TRBD1 TGTGCCAGCAGCACGGGGACAGGGGGCGGCGAGCAGTACTTC CASSTGTGGGEQYF
- TRBJ2-7 TRBV4-3 - TGCGCCAGCAGCCAATCCCCGGGGGGCGCCTACGAGCAGTACTTC CASSQSPGGAYEQYF
- TRBJ2-7 TRBV5-1 TRBD2 TGCGCCAGCAGCTTGGTGGCTAGCGGGAGCATGGACGAGCAGTACTTC CASSLVASGSMDEQYF
once TRBJ2-7 TRBV5-1 - TGCGCCAGCAGCTTGGACGGCAGGGCCCTCTACGAGCAGTACTTC CASSLDGRALYEQYF
- TRBJ1-2 TRBV19 - TGTGCCAGTAGTTACCCGACAGGCCAGACTAACTATGGCTACACCTTC CASSYPTGQTNYGYTF
- TRBJ1-1 TRBV19 TRBD1 TGTGCCAGTAGTACCCGGACAGGGGGCGCGGGTGAAGCTTTCTTT CASSTRTGGAGEAFF
- TRBJ2-7 TRBV5-5 - TGTGCCAGCATGGGCACGGGGAGCTACGAGCAGTACTTC CASMGTGSYEQYF
- TRBJ2-7 TRBV18 - TGTGCCAGCTCACCACCGGCAGGGACACTCTACGAGCAGTACTTC CASSPPAGTLYEQYF